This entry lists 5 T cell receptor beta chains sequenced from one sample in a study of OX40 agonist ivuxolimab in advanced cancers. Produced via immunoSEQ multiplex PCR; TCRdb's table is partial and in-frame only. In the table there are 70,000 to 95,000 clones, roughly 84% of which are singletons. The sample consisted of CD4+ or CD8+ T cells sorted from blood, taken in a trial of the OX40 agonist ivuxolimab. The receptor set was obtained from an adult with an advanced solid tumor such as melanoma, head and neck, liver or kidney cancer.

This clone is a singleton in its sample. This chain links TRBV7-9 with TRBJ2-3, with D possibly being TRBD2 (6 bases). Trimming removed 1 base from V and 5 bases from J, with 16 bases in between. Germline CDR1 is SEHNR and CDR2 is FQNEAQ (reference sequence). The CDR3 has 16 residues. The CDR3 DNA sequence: TGTGCCAGCAGCTTAGAGCCGGGAGTGAATGTAGATACGCAGTATTTT. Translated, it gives CASSLEPGVNVDTQYF. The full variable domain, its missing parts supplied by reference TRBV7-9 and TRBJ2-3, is DTGVSQNPRHKITKRGQNVTFRCDPISEHNRLYWYRQTLGQGPEFLTYFQNEAQLEKSRLLSDRFSAERPKGSFSTLEIQRTEQGDSAMYLCASSLEPGVNVDTQYFGPGTRLTVL.

The CDR3 bases are TGTGCCAGCAGCCTCCCCGCAGAGGGAGGACCCCTCCACTTT. Translated: CASSLPAEGGPLHF. The V call is TRBV9, the J call TRBJ1-6; D gene uncertain. Germline values: CDR1 SGDLS, CDR2 YYNGEE. This CDR3 spans 14 amino acids. Deletions cut 4 bases from V and 12 bases from J, with 17 bases between.

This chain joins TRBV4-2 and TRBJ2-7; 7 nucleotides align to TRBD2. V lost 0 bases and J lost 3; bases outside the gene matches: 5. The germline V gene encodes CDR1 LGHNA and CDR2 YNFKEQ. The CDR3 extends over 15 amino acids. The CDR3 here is CASSQEGSGIYEQYF. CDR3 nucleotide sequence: TGTGCCAGCAGCCAAGAGGGGAGCGGGATCTACGAGCAGTACTTC.

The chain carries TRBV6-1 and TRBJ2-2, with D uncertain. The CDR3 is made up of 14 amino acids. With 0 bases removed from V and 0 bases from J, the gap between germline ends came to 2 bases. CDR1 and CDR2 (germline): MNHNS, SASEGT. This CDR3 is CASSEATNTGELFF. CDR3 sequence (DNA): TGTGCCAGCAGTGAAGCCACGAACACCGGGGAGCTGTTTTTT.

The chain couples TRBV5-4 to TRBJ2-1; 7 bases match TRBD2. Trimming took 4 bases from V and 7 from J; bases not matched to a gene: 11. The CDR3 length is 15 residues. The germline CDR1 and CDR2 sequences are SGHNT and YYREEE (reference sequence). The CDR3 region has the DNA TGTGCCAGCAGCAACACCGGGACTACTAGGAATGAGCAGTTCTTC. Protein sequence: CASSNTGTTRNEQFF.